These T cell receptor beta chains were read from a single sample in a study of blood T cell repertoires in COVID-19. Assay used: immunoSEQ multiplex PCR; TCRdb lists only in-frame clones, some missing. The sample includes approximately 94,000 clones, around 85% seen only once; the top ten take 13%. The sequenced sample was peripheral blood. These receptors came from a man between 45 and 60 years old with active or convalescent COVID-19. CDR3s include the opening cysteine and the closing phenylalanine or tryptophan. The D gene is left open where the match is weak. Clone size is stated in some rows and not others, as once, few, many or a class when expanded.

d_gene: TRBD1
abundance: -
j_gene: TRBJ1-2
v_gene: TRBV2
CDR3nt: TGTGCCAGCACCCTGGGACAGGGGGGGAGCTACACCTTC
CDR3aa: CASTLGQGGSYTF

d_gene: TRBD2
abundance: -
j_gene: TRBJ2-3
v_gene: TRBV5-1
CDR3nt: TGCGCCAGCAGCCCACGGACTAGCGGGCCAACAGATACGCAGTATTTT
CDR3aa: CASSPRTSGPTDTQYF

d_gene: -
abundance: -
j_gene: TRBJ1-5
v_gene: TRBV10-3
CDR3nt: TGTGCCATCAGTGAGCATAGCAATCAGCCCCAGCATTTT
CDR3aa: CAISEHSNQPQHF

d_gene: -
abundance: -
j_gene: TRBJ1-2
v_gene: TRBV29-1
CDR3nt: TGCAGCGTCGACGCGGGAGACTATGGCTACACCTTC
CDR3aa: CSVDAGDYGYTF

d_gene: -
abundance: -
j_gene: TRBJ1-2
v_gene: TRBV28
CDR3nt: TGTGCCAGCAGTTCAACACAGGGAACACGGGGAGACTATGGCTACACCTTC
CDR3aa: CASSSTQGTRGDYGYTF

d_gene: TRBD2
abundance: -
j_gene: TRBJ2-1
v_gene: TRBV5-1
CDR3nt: TGCGCCAGCAGCTTCATCGGTCCGGGACTAGCGGGAGGGCCAGGTGAGCAGTTCTTC
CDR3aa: CASSFIGPGLAGGPGEQFF

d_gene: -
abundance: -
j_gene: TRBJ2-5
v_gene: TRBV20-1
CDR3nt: TGCAGTGCCGGTGGAGTCAGGGCCCAGTACTTC
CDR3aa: CSAGGVRAQYF

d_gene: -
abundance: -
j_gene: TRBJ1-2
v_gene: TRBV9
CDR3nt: TGTGCCAGCAGTTTTTCCGACACCTCCAGTGGCTACACCTTC
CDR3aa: CASSFSDTSSGYTF

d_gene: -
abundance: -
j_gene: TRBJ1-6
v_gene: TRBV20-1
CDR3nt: TGCAGTGCTACTGAAAACGCAGGGGTAAATTCACCCCTCCACTTT
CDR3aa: CSATENAGVNSPLHF

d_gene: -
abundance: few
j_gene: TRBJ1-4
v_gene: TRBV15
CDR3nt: TGTGCCACCAGCGGCGGACAGCGTTATGAAAAACTGTTTTTT
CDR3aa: CATSGGQRYEKLFF

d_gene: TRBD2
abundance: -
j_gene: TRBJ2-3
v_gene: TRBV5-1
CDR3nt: TGCGCCAGCAGCTCAGGGACTAGCGGGGGATTCACAGATACGCAGTATTTT
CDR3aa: CASSSGTSGGFTDTQYF

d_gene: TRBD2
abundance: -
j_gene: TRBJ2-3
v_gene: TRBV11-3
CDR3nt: TGTGCCAGCAGCTTCGCAGCGGGAGGCGTAGATACGCAGTATTTT
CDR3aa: CASSFAAGGVDTQYF

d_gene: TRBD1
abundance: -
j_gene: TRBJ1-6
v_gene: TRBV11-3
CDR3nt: TGTGCCAGCAGCTTGGACAGGGGATCTTCACCCCTCCACTTT
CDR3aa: CASSLDRGSSPLHF

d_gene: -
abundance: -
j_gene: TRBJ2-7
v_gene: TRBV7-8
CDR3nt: TGTGCCAGCAGCTACATACTTTACGCGGACGAGCAGTACTTC
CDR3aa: CASSYILYADEQYF

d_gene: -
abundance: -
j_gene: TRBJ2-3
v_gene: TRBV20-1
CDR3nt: TGCAGTGCCCCTATCGCAGATACGCAGTATTTT
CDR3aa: CSAPIADTQYF

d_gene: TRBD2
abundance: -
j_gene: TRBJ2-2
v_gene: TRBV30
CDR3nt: TGTGCCTGGAGAGACAGAAGCGGGAGATGGACCGGGGAGCTGTTTTTT
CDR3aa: CAWRDRSGRWTGELFF

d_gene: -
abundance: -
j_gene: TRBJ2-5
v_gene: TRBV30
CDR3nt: TGTGCCTGGAGCCCAACCGGAGAGACCCAGTACTTC
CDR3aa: CAWSPTGETQYF

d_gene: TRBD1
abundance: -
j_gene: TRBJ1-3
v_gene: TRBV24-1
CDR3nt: TGTGCCACCACCCCCGACAGGGTAAGCTCTGGAAACACCATATATTTT
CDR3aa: CATTPDRVSSGNTIYF

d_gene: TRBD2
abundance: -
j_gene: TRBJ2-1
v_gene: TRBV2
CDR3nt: TGTGCCAGCAGTGAAGGGCTAGCGGGACTGGATGAGCAGTTCTTC
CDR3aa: CASSEGLAGLDEQFF

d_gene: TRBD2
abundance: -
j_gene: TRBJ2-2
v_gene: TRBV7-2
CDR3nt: TGTGCCAGCGCGCGGGAGGCGGGCGGGGAGCTGTTTTTT
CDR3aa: CASAREAGGELFF

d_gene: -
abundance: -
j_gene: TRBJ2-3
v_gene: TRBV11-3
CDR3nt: TGTGCCAGCAGAAGGGGGCGGGAATGGGCAGATACGCAGTATTTT
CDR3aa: CASRRGREWADTQYF

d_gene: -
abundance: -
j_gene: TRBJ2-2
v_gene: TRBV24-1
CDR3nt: TGTGCCACCAGTAGACAGGAGAACACCGGGGAGCTGTTTTTT
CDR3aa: CATSRQENTGELFF

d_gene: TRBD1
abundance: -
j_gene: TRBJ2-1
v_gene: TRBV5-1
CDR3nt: TGCGCCAGCAGCCGAACTGAACAGGGGTGGTTCTTC
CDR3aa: CASSRTEQGWFF

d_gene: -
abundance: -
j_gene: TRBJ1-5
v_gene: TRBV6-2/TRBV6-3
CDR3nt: TGTGCCAGCAGTTACCCAGGGATTGGGGATAGCAATCAGCCCCAGCATTTT
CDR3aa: CASSYPGIGDSNQPQHF

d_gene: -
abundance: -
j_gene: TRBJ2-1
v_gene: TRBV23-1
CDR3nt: TGCGCCAGCAGTCAATTTCTTGGTAATTCGACAGCGGGTGATGAGCAGTTCTTC
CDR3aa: CASSQFLGNSTAGDEQFF

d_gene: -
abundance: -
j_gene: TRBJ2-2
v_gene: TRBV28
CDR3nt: TGTGCCAGCAGTTACGGGGTATCGACCGGGGAGCTGTTTTTT
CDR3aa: CASSYGVSTGELFF

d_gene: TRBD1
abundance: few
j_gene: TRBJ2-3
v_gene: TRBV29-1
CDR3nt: TGCAGCGTTGCCAGCGGGACAGGGGGCACAGATACGCAGTATTTT
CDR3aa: CSVASGTGGTDTQYF

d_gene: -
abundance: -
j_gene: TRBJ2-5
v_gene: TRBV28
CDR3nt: TGTGCCAGCAGTGTCCCGGGTGAGGGTCAGCGGACCCAGTACTTC
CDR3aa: CASSVPGEGQRTQYF

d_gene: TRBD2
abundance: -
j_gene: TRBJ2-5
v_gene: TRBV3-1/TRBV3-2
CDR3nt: TGTGCCAGCAGCCAAGGGGGGATGGCAGCGGGGCGCCAAGAGACCCAGTACTTC
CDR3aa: CASSQGGMAAGRQETQYF

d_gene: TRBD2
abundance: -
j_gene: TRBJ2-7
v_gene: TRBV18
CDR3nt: TGTGCCAGCTCTCCGAGACTAGCGGGAGCTGTTTCCGAGCAGTACTTC
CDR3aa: CASSPRLAGAVSEQYF

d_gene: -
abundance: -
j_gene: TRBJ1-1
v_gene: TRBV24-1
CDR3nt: TGTGCCACCAGTGCCGGGAGGTTGGCTTTCTTT
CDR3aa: CATSAGRLAFF

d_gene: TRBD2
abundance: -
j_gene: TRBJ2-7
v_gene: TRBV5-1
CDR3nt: TGCGCCAGCAGCTTGCTTAGCGGGAGTTTCTACGAGCAGTACTTC
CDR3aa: CASSLLSGSFYEQYF

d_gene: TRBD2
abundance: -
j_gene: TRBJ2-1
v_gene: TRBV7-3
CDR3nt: TGTGCCAGCAGCCTAGGGACTAGCGGGAGGGCCCGGGGGAGTGAGCAGTTCTTC
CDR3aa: CASSLGTSGRARGSEQFF

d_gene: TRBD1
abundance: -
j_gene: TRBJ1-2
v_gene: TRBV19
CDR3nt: TGTGCCAGTAGTATCCCAGGGGGTTCGAACTATGGCTACACCTTC
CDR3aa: CASSIPGGSNYGYTF

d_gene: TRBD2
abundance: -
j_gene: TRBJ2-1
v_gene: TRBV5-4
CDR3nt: TGTGCCAGCAGCTTGGGGGGGGGAGTAGAGTTCTTC
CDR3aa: CASSLGGGVEFF

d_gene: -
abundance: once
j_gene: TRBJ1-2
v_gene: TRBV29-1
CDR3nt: TGCAGCATTTTGGACTTGGATGGCTACACCTTC
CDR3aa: CSILDLDGYTF

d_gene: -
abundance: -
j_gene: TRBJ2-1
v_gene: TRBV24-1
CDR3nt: TGTGCCACCAGTGATTTCACAGGGGGCGTTCTCGCGGGGGGCGGCGATGAGCAGTTCTTC
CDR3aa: CATSDFTGGVLAGGGDEQFF

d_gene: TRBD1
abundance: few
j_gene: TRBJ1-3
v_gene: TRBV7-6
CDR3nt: TGTGCCAGCAGCTTAACAGGGGTCGCTGGAAACACCATATATTTT
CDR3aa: CASSLTGVAGNTIYF

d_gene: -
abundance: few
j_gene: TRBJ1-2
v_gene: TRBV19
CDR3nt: TGTGCCAGTAGTATAGACAGACTTAACTATGGCTACACCTTC
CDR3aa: CASSIDRLNYGYTF

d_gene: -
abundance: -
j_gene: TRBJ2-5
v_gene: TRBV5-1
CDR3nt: TGCGCCAGCAGGCAGGGCCCGGGAGAGACCCAGTACTTC
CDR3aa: CASRQGPGETQYF

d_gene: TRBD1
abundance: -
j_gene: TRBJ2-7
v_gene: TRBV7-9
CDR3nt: TGTGCCAGCAGTCAGCCGGGACAGGGGGCTGGGGAGCAGTACTTC
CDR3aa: CASSQPGQGAGEQYF

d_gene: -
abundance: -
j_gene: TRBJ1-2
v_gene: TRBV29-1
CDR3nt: TGCAGCGTTGTCGGGGGTAACTATGGCTACACCTTC
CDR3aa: CSVVGGNYGYTF